The rows below give T cell receptor beta chains drawn from one sample of a study of early T cells in non-severe SARS-CoV-2 infection. TCRdb recomputed calls from the 5' RACE reads with MiXCR, one row per CDR3 protein. The table has under 100,000 distinct CDR3 sequences, around 15% seen once. The sequenced sample was whole blood. Receptors were obtained from an adult who was a healthcare worker with PCR-confirmed SARS-CoV-2 infection or an uninfected control (not recorded which). Each CDR3 is given without its conserved first and last residue.

j_call cdr3_length v_call cdr3_aa
TRBJ2-3 11 TRBV24-1 ATSDSHKDTQY
TRBJ2-1 12 TRBV10-2 ASSESGSGGLLA
TRBJ2-3 14 TRBV20-1 SARGAGAQGYNTQY
TRBJ2-2 14 TRBV6-2/TRBV6-3 ASSYTTSGGAFGLF
TRBJ1-1 8 TRBV29-1 SVGYTEAF
TRBJ2-3 14 TRBV4-2 ASSQGRRLPTDTQY
TRBJ2-7 12 TRBV6-5 ASSYSGRPYEQY
TRBJ1-2 13 TRBV6-5 ASSRRSGANYGYT
TRBJ2-1 11 TRBV20-1 SHSGGASNEQF
TRBJ1-1 12 TRBV5-1 ASSPDRGMTEAF
TRBJ2-1 12 TRBV7-8 ASSSHRTSGEQF
TRBJ2-1 13 TRBV5-1 ASSAGGRSYNEQF
TRBJ1-3 13 TRBV7-2 ASSLAGGMPNTIY
TRBJ2-5 11 TRBV30 AYRWGVVETQY
TRBJ2-3 17 TRBV7-2 ASSLPTGTGTTSTDTQY
TRBJ1-1 10 TRBV10-3 AIGALDTEAF
TRBJ2-7 10 TRBV29-1 SVDGQGAEQY
TRBJ2-2 9 TRBV9 ASGGTGELF
TRBJ2-7 10 TRBV12-3/TRBV12-4 ASSLGGAEQY
TRBJ1-2 10 TRBV29-1 SVEGGRYGYT
TRBJ1-6 14 TRBV7-8 ASSQWGGSYNSPLH
TRBJ2-7 16 TRBV24-1 ATSAGTSGGAETYEQY
TRBJ1-4 13 TRBV5-6 ASSLGQGMGEKLF
TRBJ2-2 11 TRBV6-4 ASSDRYTGELF
TRBJ2-7 14 TRBV5-1 ASSPGKGQGHYEQY
TRBJ2-5 9 TRBV20-1 SAIPQETQY
TRBJ1-5 12 TRBV20-1 SANQGRNNQPQH
TRBJ1-2 13 TRBV9 ASSGGTAGLYGYT
TRBJ2-5 17 TRBV18 ASSPRAMIDRAVKETQY
TRBJ1-2 12 TRBV9 ASSVKQFDYGYT
TRBJ2-1 10 TRBV30 AWRVGAYEQF
TRBJ1-4 13 TRBV20-1 SAKAASGANEKLF
TRBJ1-3 16 TRBV5-1 ASSSAPGTGGSGNTIY
TRBJ2-7 12 TRBV11-2 ASSPRTSAYEQY
TRBJ2-1 9 TRBV6-2/TRBV6-3 ASGTYNEQF
TRBJ2-7 17 TRBV12-3/TRBV12-4 ASSTPRLAGASYHYEQY
TRBJ1-1 13 TRBV2 ASRGYGNLNTEAF
TRBJ2-1 14 TRBV5-6 ASSLEGQGASNEQF
TRBJ1-1 8 TRBV20-1 SASKTEAF
TRBJ1-1 13 TRBV5-1 ASSYQGPDSTEAF
TRBJ1-6 11 TRBV27 ASKDPYNSPLH
TRBJ1-2 13 TRBV6-5 ASRSRTHSLDGYT
TRBJ2-1 11 TRBV29-1 SVDEPQGVQQF
TRBJ1-4 12 TRBV20-1 SASLAGVREKLF
TRBJ2-6 14 TRBV20-1 SATGQGVTGANVLT
TRBJ2-2 18 TRBV5-1 ASSLGSAGARSMNTGELF
TRBJ1-5 12 TRBV20-1 SPATGGAGQPQH
TRBJ2-7 12 TRBV4-3 ASSKRQGIYEQY
TRBJ2-3 12 TRBV10-3 AIKASGGTDTQY
TRBJ2-7 10 TRBV7-9 ASGDGSYEQY
TRBJ1-3 14 TRBV6-5 ASSYSRVFSGNTIY
TRBJ1-6 16 TRBV6-2/TRBV6-3 ASSFSFKGSSYNSPLH
TRBJ1-6 14 TRBV3-1 ASSRAPGQGTSPLH
TRBJ1-5 12 TRBV19 ASSHGDSNQPQH
TRBJ2-7 15 TRBV12-3/TRBV12-4 ASSLGGLARSSYEQY
TRBJ1-6 13 TRBV3-1 ASSQDRAGNSPLH
TRBJ2-3 10 TRBV30 AWSAKTDTQY
TRBJ1-1 12 TRBV6-5 ASSPSFRNTEAF
TRBJ1-2 12 TRBV7-6 ASSLSAGTGGYT